This entry lists 10 T cell receptor beta chains sequenced from one sample in a study of T cells after somatic rescue of genetic block. TCRdb keeps only in-frame clones here, not all; method: immunoSEQ multiplex PCR. Here the sample spans under 150,000 clones, over 80% being singletons. Specimen: peripheral blood mononuclear cells (PBMCs). These receptor sequences come from a woman aged 18-35 years.

The table lists this clone with a count of one. This chain joins TRBV18 and TRBJ1-2; no firm D call. CDR1 is KGHSH, CDR2 LQKENI, per germline. V dropped 3 bases and J dropped 0 bases, with 14 bases sitting between them. The CDR3 is made up of 16 amino acids. The chain's CDR3 is CASSPIGSQTNYGYTF. The CDR3 region has the DNA TGTGCCAGCTCACCGATCGGGTCACAGACTAACTATGGCTACACCTTC.

The V call is TRBV27, the J call TRBJ2-5; D remains unclear. Between the trimmed V and J ends, which lost 5 bases and 1 base, there was a span of 17 bases. The CDR3 consists of 16 residues. The germline CDR1 and CDR2 sequences are MNHEY and SMNVEV (reference sequence). CDR3 in amino acids: CASSPQTGLGQETQYF. The CDR3 DNA reads as TGTGCCAGCAGTCCGCAGACCGGCCTCGGCCAAGAGACCCAGTACTTC.

This rearrangement joins TRBV7-8 to TRBJ1-5, with D perhaps matching TRBD1 (5 bases). The CDR3 covers 17 residues. Germline values: CDR1 SGHVS, CDR2 FQNEAQ. V lost 5 bases and J 2 bases, leaving 19 bases between the germline ends. CDR3 DNA sequence: TGTGCCAGCAGCAGCGTCAGGGTTAAGGAGGGCAATCAGCCCCAGCATTTT. This codes for CASSSVRVKEGNQPQHF.

The chain recombines TRBV10-1 with TRBJ1-5; D gene uncertain. Per the germline V gene, CDR1 is WNHNN and CDR2 is SYGVQD (reference sequence). The germline V and J ends were trimmed by 11 bases and 2 bases, with 10 bases remaining between them. This CDR3 contains 12 residues. As DNA, the CDR3 is TGCGCCTGGCCTCCGGGCAATCAGCCCCAGCATTTT. This codes for CAWPPGNQPQHF.

The rearrangement joins TRBV7-9 to TRBJ1-6; TRBD1 matches at 8 bases. Germline V gene sequence: CDR1 SEHNR, CDR2 FQNEAQ (reference sequence). The CDR3 extends over 15 amino acids. V dropped 1 base and J dropped 5; count of bases not matched to a gene: 1. CDR3 nucleotide sequence: TGTGCCAGCAGCTTAGGGACAGGGAATAATTCACCCCTCCACTTT. Translating it yields CASSLGTGNNSPLHF.

The chain has TRBV18 and TRBJ2-1; 10 nucleotides match TRBD1. Germline loops: CDR1 KGHSH, CDR2 LQKENI. The ends lost 5 bases at V and 6 bases at J; junction bases unmatched: 4. CDR3 length equals 14 residues. CDR3 region: CASSRDRGGNEQFF. The DNA of the CDR3 is TGTGCCAGCTCAAGGGACAGGGGCGGCAATGAGCAGTTCTTC.

The chain links TRBV5-6 to TRBJ2-7; 11 nucleotides line up with TRBD1. The junction had 5 bases not matched to a gene; V was cut back by 4 bases and J by 2 bases. This CDR3 is 15 amino acids long. The germline gives CDR1 SGHDT, CDR2 YYEEEE. For the CDR3, the DNA is TGTGCCAGCAGCCCGGGACAGGGGGTTACCTACGAGCAGTACTTC. Its protein is CASSPGQGVTYEQYF. The variable domain in full, with the rest retrieved from reference TRBV5-6 and TRBJ2-7, is DAGVTQSPTHLIKTRGQQVTLRCSPKSGHDTVSWYQQALGQGPQFIFQYYEEEERQRGNFPDRFSGHQFPNYSSELNVNALLLGDSALYLCASSPGQGVTYEQYFGPGTRLTVT.

This clone was seen a few times. The chain employs TRBV2 and TRBJ1-5; 8 bases line up with TRBD1. Germline V CDR1 and CDR2: SNHLY, FYNNEI. The trim removed 5 bases at V and 8 bases at J, leaving 11 bases unmatched. This CDR3 region has 15 residues. Here the CDR3 reads CASSPQGASVEPQHF. The CDR3 bases are TGTGCCAGCAGTCCCCAGGGGGCTTCTGTAGAGCCCCAGCATTTT.

The J gene is TRBJ2-4, the V gene TRBV9; 13 nucleotides agree with TRBD2. V was pared by 7 bases and J by 9 bases, with 4 bases of the junction left unmatched. Looked up from germline, CDR1 is SGDLS and CDR2 is YYNGEE. The length of the CDR3 is 13 residues. The CDR3 region has the DNA TGTGCCAGCGGGACTAGCGGGGAGGGCATTCAGTACTTC. Translated, it gives CASGTSGEGIQYF. Based on the CDR3 plus reference TRBV9 and TRBJ2-4, the full variable domain is DSGVTQTPKHLITATGQRVTLRCSPRSGDLSVYWYQQSLDQGLQFLIQYYNGEERAKGNILERFSAQQFPDLHSELNLSSLELGDSALYFCASGTSGEGIQYFGAGTRLSVL.

The chain joins TRBV18 to TRBJ2-1, with 10 nucleotides matching TRBD2. The CDR3 is made up of 17 amino acids. CDR1 KGHSH and CDR2 LQKENI come from the germline V gene. V shed 3 bases, J shed 6 bases, and the junction held 11 bases outside the gene matches. CDR3 nucleotide sequence: TGTGCCAGCTCACCTCCATCCCGGGTAGCGGGGGGCAATGAGCAGTTCTTC. Translating it yields CASSPPSRVAGGNEQFF.